Following are 32 T cell receptor beta chains from one sample sequenced in a study of T cell repertoires in cytomegalovirus infection. TCRdb passed the reads through MiXCR, listing each CDR3 protein once. This repertoire shows about 140,000 distinct CDR3 sequences, about 6% found once; its top ten account for 18%. The sequencing input was PBMCs. The receptors were gathered from a human donor in good health (CMV status not recorded). Some clones in this sample may be carry-over from other donors' samples.

This chain uses TRBV9 with TRBJ2-5; D might be TRBD2 (6 bases). Between the trimmed V and J ends, which lost 4 bases and 4 bases, there was a span of 17 bases. This CDR3 is 15 amino acids long. The germline V gene has CDR1 SGDLS and CDR2 YYNGEE. The CDR3 DNA reads TGTGCCAGCAGCCCTATAGCGGCAGTGAGAGAGACCCAGTACTTC. This translates into CASSPIAAVRETQYF.

This clonotype was seen only a few times. This sequence joins TRBV6-2 or TRBV6-3 and TRBJ2-1; no definite D call. V was trimmed by 0 bases and J by 0 bases, leaving 3 bases between them. This CDR3 contains 14 residues. The germline gives CDR1 MNHEY, CDR2 SVGEGT. This chain's CDR3 is CASSYSGSYNEQFF. The CDR3 DNA reads as TGTGCCAGCAGTTACTCCGGCTCCTACAATGAGCAGTTCTTC.

This clonotype appeared once. The V gene is TRBV7-2, the J gene TRBJ2-2, with TRBD1 matching 9 bases. The trim removed 3 bases at V and 2 bases at J, leaving 7 bases unmatched. There are 17 residues in the CDR3. CDR1 is SGHTA and CDR2 is FQGNSA in the germline V gene. CDR3 amino acids: CASSLRTGGTNTGELFF. CDR3 nucleotide sequence: TGTGCCAGCAGCTTGAGAACAGGGGGCACCAACACCGGGGAGCTGTTTTTT. Using reference TRBV7-2 and TRBJ2-2 for the parts outside the CDR3, the full variable domain is GAGVSQSPSNKVTEKGKDVELRCDPISGHTALYWYRQSLGQGLEFLIYFQGNSAPDKSGLPSDRFSAERTGGSVSTLTIQRTQQEDSAVYLCASSLRTGGTNTGELFFGEGSRLTVL.

In this sample, this clonotype turned up many times. The chain has TRBV7-2 and TRBJ1-1; no reliable D call. V gave up 4 bases and J gave up 6 bases, with 21 bases separating them. The CDR3 runs 16 residues. CDR1 and CDR2 (germline): SGHTA, FQGNSA. The CDR3 DNA sequence: TGTGCCAGCAGCTACCCTGATAAGATATCTTTCGCTGAAGCTTTCTTT. Its translation is CASSYPDKISFAEAFF.

V and J are TRBV15 and TRBJ2-1; 9 bases are shared with TRBD1. The CDR3 sequence is 15 residues long. V shed 1 base and J 10 bases; nucleotides not matched to a gene: 8. CDR1 and CDR2 from the germline V gene are LNHNV and YYDKDF (reference sequence). The DNA for the CDR3 is TGTGCCACCAGCAGAGTAAGGACAGGGGTCGGCGAGCAGTTCTTC. It encodes CATSRVRTGVGEQFF.

This clonotype showed up many times. The chain recombines TRBV7-6 with TRBJ1-6; 7 nucleotides agree with TRBD1. CDR3 size: 18 residues. Per the germline V gene, CDR1 is SGHVS and CDR2 is FNYEAQ. J lost 6 bases, V lost 2 bases, and 13 bases had no gene match. CDR3 bases: TGTGCCAGCAGCTTAAACCCACCGGACAGGTCTTTTAATTCACCCCTCCACTTT. Amino acid sequence: CASSLNPPDRSFNSPLHF.

This clonotype was detected ten times or more. The chain is built from TRBV12-3 or TRBV12-4 and TRBJ2-6; 7 bases map to TRBD1. The CDR3 is 17 residues long. Unmatched junction bases numbered 9, after V lost 4 bases and J lost 3 bases. The CDR3 reads CASSSYFGQVGANVLTF. The CDR3, as DNA: TGTGCCAGCAGTTCCTATTTTGGACAGGTTGGGGCCAACGTCCTGACTTTC.

This rearrangement joins TRBV29-1 to TRBJ2-7, with TRBD1 identical over 12 bases. The CDR3 sequence is 13 residues long. The germline V gene encodes CDR1 SQVTM and CDR2 ANQGSEA. The J segment lost 5 bases and the V segment lost 4 bases, leaving 3 bases of the junction unmatched. CDR3 DNA: TGCAGCGTTGCGGGACAGGGGGCTCACGAGCAGTACTTC. This translates into CSVAGQGAHEQYF.

This clonotype was counted at least ten times. V gene TRBV7-3 combines with J gene TRBJ1-2; D ambiguous. The germline CDR1 and CDR2 sequences are SGHTA and FQGTGA. Deletions cut 8 bases from V and 6 bases from J, with 19 bases between. This CDR3 has 14 amino acids. CDR3 sequence reads: CASSSHHRGDGYTF. The CDR3 DNA follows: TGTGCCAGCTCCTCTCATCACCGTGGGGATGGCTACACCTTC.

This clonotype was found a few times. This chain joins TRBV3-1 and TRBJ2-1; D remains ambiguous. V was cut by 4 bases and J by 11 bases, with 15 bases left in between. Germline assignment: CDR1 LGHDT and CDR2 YNNKEL (reference sequence). CDR3 length: 13 residues. The CDR3 reads CASSPPRQGKQFF. In DNA form, the CDR3 reads TGTGCCAGCAGCCCCCCCCGCCAAGGGAAGCAGTTCTTC.

About this clonotype: This could be a read error, since a much larger clone is one nucleotide away. The chain employs TRBV6-6 and TRBJ1-5; TRBD1 is a possible D gene (5 bases). CDR1 is MNHNY and CDR2 is SVGAGI in the germline V gene (reference sequence). This CDR3 has 17 amino acids. The CDR3 spells CACSYESRTTSNQPQHF. The CDR3 nucleotides read TGTGCCTGCAGTTACGAATCCAGGACAACAAGCAATCAGCCCCAGCATTTT.

This clonotype has a count of ten or more. The chain links TRBV7-2 to TRBJ1-5; D gene ambiguous. The CDR3 totals 14 residues. Germline V lookup: CDR1 SGHTA, CDR2 FQGNSA. The V end was cut by 3 bases, the J end by 3 bases, with 9 bases between. The CDR3 bases are TGTGCCAGCAGCTTGAGGTCCGACAATCAGCCCCAGCATTTT. This sequence encodes CASSLRSDNQPQHF.

This clonotype was detected many times. The V call is TRBV6-1, the J call TRBJ2-5; unclear D gene. Trimming removed 10 bases from V and 5 bases from J, with 11 bases in between. This CDR3 spans 11 amino acids. CDR1 is MNHNS and CDR2 is SASEGT in the germline V gene. The CDR3 here is CATSARETQYF. The CDR3 DNA is TGTGCCACCTCCGCCCGGGAGACCCAGTACTTC.

The chain is built from TRBV3-1 and TRBJ2-5; TRBD2 matches at 7 bases. CDR3 size: 15 residues. The junction had 10 bases not matched to a gene; V was cut back by 4 bases and J by 5 bases. CDR1 is LGHDT, CDR2 YNNKEL, per germline (reference sequence). CDR3 sequence: CASSPPGGGVETQYF. CDR3 DNA sequence: TGTGCCAGCAGCCCTCCGGGGGGAGGTGTGGAGACCCAGTACTTC.

This clonotype was seen more than once but under ten times. The rearrangement joins TRBV7-9 to TRBJ2-2; D not certain. This CDR3 contains 12 residues. CDR1 and CDR2 from the germline V gene are SEHNR and FQNEAQ (reference sequence). V was pared by 7 bases and J by 11 bases, with 14 bases between. CDR3 sequence reads: CASTPDRDELFF. The CDR3 DNA is TGTGCCAGCACCCCTGACCGAGATGAGCTGTTTTTT.

This clonotype was recorded many times. The gene calls are TRBV15 and TRBJ1-1; possibly TRBD1 for D (5 bases). CDR1 is LNHNV, CDR2 YYDKDF, per germline (reference sequence). Trimming took off 5 bases at V and 11 bases at J, with 21 bases between the two ends. The CDR3 extends over 14 amino acids. In DNA, the CDR3 is TGTGCCACCAGCCAAGGGATTATGACAGCTGGGGCTTTCTTT. Translation gives CATSQGIMTAGAFF.

This clonotype showed up many times. This chain connects TRBV4-3 to TRBJ2-7; 9 positions agree with TRBD1. Losses at the gene ends were 0 bases for V and 0 bases for J; bases not matched to a gene: 9. This CDR3 is built from 18 residues. From germline, CDR1 is LGHNA and CDR2 YSLEER. CDR3 sequence (DNA): TGCGCCAGCAGCCAAGATTTGGGACAGGGAGTTCTCTCCTACGAGCAGTACTTC. Residues: CASSQDLGQGVLSYEQYF.

The table lists this clonotype with many counts. The V call is TRBV11-2, the J call TRBJ2-5, with 12 bases fitting TRBD2. This CDR3 contains 17 residues. Germline loops: CDR1 SGHAT, CDR2 FQNNGV. The V segment lost 3 bases and the J segment 5 bases; nucleotides outside the gene matches: 10. This chain's CDR3 is CASSFAPSGGAQETQYF. DNA of the CDR3: TGTGCCAGCAGCTTCGCCCCTAGCGGGGGGGCCCAGGAGACCCAGTACTTC.

A few counts support this clonotype. The junction shows a germline mismatch at one end, possibly a read error. The chain carries TRBV7-2 and TRBJ2-7; TRBD2 agrees at 11 bases. The germline CDR1 and CDR2 sequences are SGHTA and FQGNSA. The CDR3 loop spans 15 amino acids. The CDR3 DNA sequence: TGTGCCAGCAGTTTAGGCAGGACTAGCGGGCGCGAGCAGTACTTC. Protein product: CASSLGRTSGREQYF.

This clonotype was detected many times. The V and J genes are TRBV7-2 and TRBJ2-3; D gene ambiguous. CDR1 is SGHTA and CDR2 is FQGNSA in the germline V gene. Trimming stripped 4 bases from V and 4 bases from J, with 12 bases between. CDR3 length: 14 amino acids. The CDR3 here is CASSSPVIPDTQYF. CDR3 nucleotide sequence: TGTGCCAGCAGCTCCCCGGTTATTCCAGATACGCAGTATTTT.

This clonotype was observed a handful of times. The rearrangement uses TRBV29-1 and TRBJ2-5, with D perhaps TRBD2 (5 bases). V was clipped by 7 bases and J by 1 base, with 10 bases between them. The CDR3 has 12 residues. CDR1 and CDR2 (germline): SQVTM, ANQGSEA. The CDR3 here is CSAGRRQETQYF. The CDR3 DNA follows: TGCAGCGCGGGAAGGCGCCAAGAGACCCAGTACTTC.

This clonotype was observed at least ten times. The rearrangement links TRBV15 to TRBJ1-3, with no clear D. The CDR3 spans 17 residues. V was shortened by 1 base and J by 0 bases, with 13 bases between the two germline ends. Germline values: CDR1 LNHNV, CDR2 YYDKDF (reference sequence). This CDR3 is CATSRALAVDSGNTIYF. The CDR3 DNA reads as TGTGCCACCAGCAGAGCCCTGGCGGTGGACTCTGGAAACACCATATATTTT.

This clonotype was seen ten or more times. V usage is TRBV2 and J usage is TRBJ1-1, with 7 bases lining up with TRBD1. There are 13 residues in the CDR3. The germline CDR1 and CDR2 sequences are SNHLY and FYNNEI. V was clipped by 2 bases and J by 8 bases; unmatched bases: 5. CDR3 region: CASSERGGQEAFF. In DNA form, the CDR3 reads TGTGCCAGCAGTGAACGGGGGGGACAGGAAGCTTTCTTT.

This clonotype has a handful of counts. The V gene is TRBV5-1, the J gene TRBJ2-5; the D gene is possibly TRBD2 (6 bases). CDR3 size: 14 residues. The V end lost 0 bases, the J end lost 2 bases, and 8 bases lay between the germline ends. Germline V gives CDR1 SGHRS, CDR2 YFSETQ. The CDR3 sequence: CASSLGGVQETQYF. CDR3 nucleotide sequence: TGCGCCAGCAGCTTGGGGGGGGTACAAGAGACCCAGTACTTC.

This clonotype was seen only a few times. The chain combines TRBV6-2 or TRBV6-3 with TRBJ2-1; D is undetermined. Trimming shortened V by 5 bases and J by 7 bases, and 24 bases separated the two germline ends. Germline-derived CDR1 and CDR2 are MNHEY and SVGEGT. The CDR3 totals 17 residues. CDR3 sequence (DNA): TGTGCCAGCAGTCGTCGGACGCCCAGTACCTCCAGGAATGAGCAGTTCTTC. Translation gives CASSRRTPSTSRNEQFF.

V is TRBV29-1 and J is TRBJ1-2; no definite D call. V shed 3 bases and J shed 6 bases, with 8 bases lying between them. The germline gives CDR1 SQVTM, CDR2 ANQGSEA. There are 11 residues in the CDR3. The CDR3 DNA follows: TGCAGCGTTGAGATCGGGAATGGCTACACCTTC. It yields the protein CSVEIGNGYTF.

There are many counts of this clonotype. The rearrangement uses TRBV29-1 and TRBJ2-7; D gene ambiguous. The length of the CDR3 is 13 residues. V lost 3 bases and J 2 bases, leaving 11 bases between the germline ends. Germline CDR1 reads SQVTM; CDR2 reads ANQGSEA. CDR3 region: CSVDSDTTYEQYF. The CDR3 coding sequence is TGCAGCGTTGACAGCGATACTACCTACGAGCAGTACTTC.

This clonotype was recorded many times. The V and J genes are TRBV29-1 and TRBJ2-3; 7 bases are shared with TRBD1. The trim removed 7 bases at V and 6 bases at J, leaving 7 bases unmatched. The CDR3 consists of 12 residues. Germline lookup yields CDR1 SQVTM and CDR2 ANQGSEA. The CDR3 DNA follows: TGCAGCGGGATACAGGGGTTGGATACGCAGTATTTT. This sequence encodes CSGIQGLDTQYF.

The gene calls are TRBV5-1 and TRBJ2-5; weak D call: TRBD2 (5 bases). Germline V lookup: CDR1 SGHRS, CDR2 YFSETQ. Trimming cost V 0 bases and J 4 bases, with 13 bases left between them. The CDR3 length is 15 residues. Written as DNA, the CDR3 is TGCGCCAGCAGCTTGGATCCGGGGTCGCGAGAGACCCAGTACTTC. Translating it yields CASSLDPGSRETQYF.

In this sample, this clonotype turned up a few times. CDR3 nucleotides: TGTGCCAGCAGCTTAGGGGGCGGAACGAATCAGCCCCAGCATTTT. Translation: CASSLGGGTNQPQHF. J is TRBJ1-5 and V is TRBV7-2; D may be TRBD1 (5 bases). The V and J ends lost 1 base and 4 bases respectively, with 11 bases between them. The CDR3 is made up of 15 amino acids. Germline values: CDR1 SGHTA, CDR2 FQGNSA.

This clonotype was detected a few times. The rearrangement links TRBV20-1 to TRBJ2-3, with TRBD2 identical over 8 bases. This CDR3 spans 19 amino acids. Germline V gene lookup returns CDR1 DFQATT and CDR2 SNEGSKA (reference sequence). V lost 0 bases, J lost 0 bases, and 14 bases stayed unmatched. The CDR3 here is CSARDPGAGGPLSTDTQYF. CDR3 sequence (DNA): TGCAGTGCTAGAGATCCTGGGGCGGGGGGACCATTAAGCACAGATACGCAGTATTTT.

This clonotype has ten or more counts. This chain joins TRBV28 and TRBJ1-2, with D maybe TRBD1 (6 bases). This CDR3 spans 12 amino acids. The V end lost 6 bases, the J end lost 4 bases, and 9 bases lay between the germline ends. Germline loops: CDR1 MDHEN, CDR2 SYDVKM. CDR3 DNA sequence: TGTGCCAGCAGGACAGGCCTCTATGGCTACACCTTC. This gives the protein CASRTGLYGYTF.